A selection of T cell receptor beta chains follows, all from one sample in a study of T cell repertoires in cytomegalovirus infection. TCRdb re-called the reads through MiXCR, storing one row per CDR3 protein. This table holds about 490,000 distinct CDR3 sequences, 26% found once. The sample was PBMCs. The receptors were gathered from a human donor in good health (CMV status not recorded). Some clones in this sample may be carry-over from other donors' samples. CDR3s include the opening cysteine and the closing phenylalanine or tryptophan. The D gene is left open where the match is weak. Size tells how often a clone was seen (once, few, many) or the class of an expanded clone, and some rows leave it out.

D,size,length,J,V,DNA,CDR3
-,many,14,TRBJ2-1,TRBV7-9,TGTGCCAGCAGTCGACTAGAAGGGTGGAATGAGCAGTTCTTC,CASSRLEGWNEQFF
-,-,17,TRBJ2-1,TRBV11-2,TGTGCCAGCAGCCTAACCCTGACCGTCAGAAACTACAATGAGCAGTTCTTC,CASSLTLTVRNYNEQFF
-,few,14,TRBJ2-1,TRBV19,TGTGCCAGTAGTATAAAGGGGGGACTCCCTGAGCAGTTCTTC,CASSIKGGLPEQFF
TRBD2,many,15,TRBJ2-1,TRBV7-2,TGTGCCAGCAGCTTATCGGCGGGAGGGCATAATGAGCAGTTCTTC,CASSLSAGGHNEQFF
-,few,14,TRBJ2-2,TRBV7-2,TGTGCCAGCAGGTCCGACAGAAACACCGGGGAGCTGTTTTTT,CASRSDRNTGELFF
-,many,14,TRBJ2-3,TRBV7-2,TGTGCCAGCAGCTTCCGCCTTAGGGGAGATACGCAGTATTTT,CASSFRLRGDTQYF
TRBD2,-,17,TRBJ2-2,TRBV10-3,TGTGCCATCAGAGGACTAGCGGGAGATATAAGCACCGGGGAGCTGTTTTTT,CAIRGLAGDISTGELFF
TRBD1,-,14,TRBJ2-1,TRBV9,TGTGCCAGCAGCGCGGGACAGGGTTGGAATGAGCAGTTCTTC,CASSAGQGWNEQFF
TRBD1,once,15,TRBJ2-1,TRBV25-1,TGTGCCAGCATTCCCTCTAGGGGGCGGTACAATGAGCAGTTCTTC,CASIPSRGRYNEQFF
TRBD2,-,16,TRBJ2-1,TRBV7-6,TGTGCCAGCAGCTTAGAAATAGCGGGAGCCTACAATGAGCAGTTCTTC,CASSLEIAGAYNEQFF
TRBD1,-,14,TRBJ1-1,TRBV5-1,TGCGCCAGCGTATTGGGACAGGGTAACACTGAAGCTTTCTTT,CASVLGQGNTEAFF
-,-,15,TRBJ2-3,TRBV20-1,TGCAGTGCAACCACTGGACAGACCTCCACAGATACGCAGTATTTT,CSATTGQTSTDTQYF
TRBD1,few,16,TRBJ1-2,TRBV7-9,TGTGCCAGCAGCTTAGCCCGGACAGGGGGTAACTATGGCTACACCTTC,CASSLARTGGNYGYTF
-,few,12,TRBJ2-4,TRBV29-1,TGCAGCGCCCGAAGGGAGCAAAACATTCAGTACTTC,CSARREQNIQYF
-,few,14,TRBJ1-1,TRBV7-2,TGTGCCAGCAGCTTAGCGGCGGTGAACACTGAAGCTTTCTTT,CASSLAAVNTEAFF
TRBD2,many,14,TRBJ2-3,TRBV7-2,TGTGCCAGCCTCGGGGTAGCGGGATCAGATACGCAGTATTTT,CASLGVAGSDTQYF
TRBD1,-,15,TRBJ2-3,TRBV7-9,TGTGCCAGCACCAAACAGGGGGCACCAACAGATACGCAGTATTTT,CASTKQGAPTDTQYF